The T cell receptor (beta chain) under discussion was sequenced for a study of T-cell memory formation after mild COVID-19. Germline CDR1 and CDR2: DFQATT and SNEGSKA (reference sequence). The CDR3 has 15 amino acids. Trimming removed 3 bases at V and 3 bases at J, with 15 bases between. This clonotype has at least ten counts. MiXCR, run by TCRdb on the 5' RACE reads, gives a single entry per CDR3 protein. The table lists 140,000 to 150,000 distinct CDR3 sequences, 5.5% to 7% of them singletons. This sequence originates from an adult woman who had mild COVID-19 (a few samples of this study predate the infection). Cell type and time point are not known. Sequencing was done on a sample of PBMCs or a T cell subset sorted from them (not recorded which). V gene TRBV20-1 combines with J gene TRBJ2-1; TRBD2 is a possible D gene (6 bases). The CDR3, as DNA: TGCAGTGCTAGCCCCCCCACTAGCCGCTACAATGAGCAGTTCTTC. Amino acid sequence: CSASPPTSRYNEQFF.